What follows are 19 T cell receptor beta chains derived from one specimen sequenced in a study of PD-1 blockade in mismatch repair-deficient tumors (dated by TCRdb to 2017 to 2019). The library was made by the immunoSEQ multiplex PCR assay. TCRdb limited this immuneACCESS table to in-frame rearrangements with V and J called. A share of clones is missing; checked studies link under half to unresolved V genes, and the rest is unexplained. The sample table shows 100,000 to 150,000 clones, and around 87% are seen once. The ten largest clonotypes hold about 13% of the sample. The material was peripheral blood, obtained 44 weeks after starting pembrolizumab. Receptors originate from an adult with mismatch repair-deficient cancer.

The genes are TRBV13 and TRBJ2-7; 7 bases are a match to TRBD2. There are 17 residues in the CDR3. Germline loops: CDR1 PRHDT, CDR2 FYEKMQ (reference sequence). V trimming: 1 base; J trimming: 0 bases; junction bases outside the gene matches: 9. The CDR3 loop reads CASSLAPGLHSSYEQYF. For the CDR3, the DNA is TGTGCCAGCAGCTTAGCACCGGGACTACATAGCTCCTACGAGCAGTACTTC.

This chain links TRBV5-5 with TRBJ2-2; TRBD1 matches at 7 bases. Looked up from germline, CDR1 is SGHKS and CDR2 is YYEKEE (reference sequence). The CDR3 is 16 amino acids. The V gene end was trimmed by 4 bases and the J gene end by 0 bases; junction bases not matched to a gene: 6. CDR3 residues: CASSLKQGSNTGELFF. The CDR3, as DNA: TGTGCCAGCAGCCTTAAACAGGGGTCGAACACCGGGGAGCTGTTTTTT. The variable domain in full, with the rest retrieved from reference TRBV5-5 and TRBJ2-2, is DAGVTQSPTHLIKTRGQQVTLRCSPISGHKSVSWYQQVLGQGPQFIFQYYEKEERGRGNFPDRFSARQFPNYSSELNVNALLLGDSALYLCASSLKQGSNTGELFFGEGSRLTVL.

The chain joins TRBV6-1 to TRBJ2-2, with D possibly matching TRBD2 (6 bases). This CDR3 region has 15 residues. Deletions cut 6 bases from V and 4 bases from J, with 15 bases between. Germline V lookup: CDR1 MNHNS, CDR2 SASEGT. CDR3 sequence: CASREEGISTGELFF. Written as DNA, the CDR3 is TGTGCCAGCAGGGAGGAGGGTATAAGCACCGGGGAGCTGTTTTTT.

This chain connects TRBV4-2 to TRBJ2-2; D gene unclear. V lost 0 bases to trimming and J lost 5 bases, with 7 bases between them. CDR3 size: 14 residues. The germline V gene has CDR1 LGHNA and CDR2 YNFKEQ. The CDR3: CASSQEAKTGELFF. CDR3 in DNA: TGTGCCAGCAGCCAAGAAGCCAAGACCGGGGAGCTGTTTTTT.

There are a few counts of this clone. The chain joins TRBV28 to TRBJ1-2; a possible D gene is TRBD1 (6 bases). Trimming left V 5 bases short and J 4 bases short, with 11 bases between. The V gene's germline CDR1 is MDHEN and CDR2 SYDVKM. The CDR3 length is 13 residues. CDR3 amino acids: CASSINRVYGYTF. DNA for the CDR3: TGTGCCAGCAGTATCAACAGGGTCTATGGCTACACCTTC.

The rearrangement uses TRBV5-1 and TRBJ2-5; weak D call: TRBD1 (6 bases). Germline V gene sequence: CDR1 SGHRS, CDR2 YFSETQ. V lost 2 bases, J lost 6 bases, and 17 bases lay in between. The CDR3 loop spans 15 amino acids. CDR3 sequence reads: CASSFLGRGVQTQYF. CDR3 DNA sequence: TGCGCCAGCAGCTTTTTGGGCAGGGGAGTACAGACCCAGTACTTC.

This clone has just one count. The CDR3 reads CASSIGTSGRPYEQYF. CDR3 nucleotide sequence: TGTGCCAGCAGCATTGGGACTAGCGGGAGACCCTACGAGCAGTACTTC. The rearrangement joins TRBV21-1 to TRBJ2-7; TRBD2 is taken as the D call from the table, unchecked against the DNA. TRBV21-1 is marked as a pseudogene. The CDR3 consists of 16 residues.

The chain uses TRBV18 and TRBJ2-1; 7 bases are a match to TRBD2. With 1 base clipped from V and 2 bases from J, the junction kept 5 bases outside the gene matches. Germline CDR1 and CDR2: KGHSH and LQKENI. CDR3 length equals 16 residues. The CDR3 DNA reads TGTGCCAGCTCACCACGGGCGGGAGAGGCCTACAATGAGCAGTTCTTC. Translation gives CASSPRAGEAYNEQFF.

The chain joins TRBV2 to TRBJ1-2, with D possibly matching TRBD1 (5 bases). Per germline, CDR1 SNHLY and CDR2 FYNNEI. The V end was cut by 3 bases, the J end by 8 bases, with 13 bases between. The length of the CDR3 is 13 residues. CDR3 in DNA: TGTGCCAGCAGTGACAGGGAAGAAAGGGGCTACACCTTC. Its translation: CASSDREERGYTF. The complete variable domain, with remaining parts taken from reference TRBV2 and TRBJ1-2, reads EPEVTQTPSHQVTQMGQEVILRCVPISNHLYFYWYRQILGQKVEFLVSFYNNEISEKSEIFDDQFSVERPDGSNFTLKIRSTKLEDSAMYFCASSDREERGYTFGSGTRLTVV.

DNA of the CDR3: TGCAGCGCTGAGGGGGGGAGTGCCGAGCAGTACTTC. This translates into CSAEGGSAEQYF. The V gene is TRBV29-1, the J gene TRBJ2-7; perhaps TRBD2 as D (7 bases). The CDR3 extends over 12 amino acids. V dropped 7 bases and J dropped 6 bases, with 16 bases sitting between them. CDR1 and CDR2 from the germline V gene are SQVTM and ANQGSEA.

This clone has just a few counts. The chain recombines TRBV19 with TRBJ2-5; D gene unclear. With 10 bases removed from V and 5 bases from J, the gap between germline ends came to 11 bases. The CDR3 is 11 amino acids. CDR1 LNHDA and CDR2 SQIVND come from the germline V gene (reference sequence). CDR3 coding DNA: TGTGCCACCCAGCTATTGGAGACCCAGTACTTC. This encodes CATQLLETQYF.

The rearrangement joins TRBV19 to TRBJ2-3; 12 nucleotides agree with TRBD2. The junction had 11 bases not matched to a gene; V was cut back by 4 bases and J by 3 bases. Germline V CDR1 and CDR2: LNHDA, SQIVND (reference sequence). The CDR3 is 18 residues long. The CDR3 DNA reads as TGTGCCAGTAGTACCAGTGGACTAGCGGGATCGGCAACAGATACGCAGTATTTT. Translated, it gives CASSTSGLAGSATDTQYF.

The chain is built from TRBV14 and TRBJ2-1, with 11 bases fitting TRBD2. CDR3 length: 14 residues. Germline V gene data show CDR1 as SGHDN and CDR2 as FVKESK. Losses at the gene ends were 4 bases for V and 8 bases for J; bases not matched to a gene: 4. The CDR3 DNA reads TGTGCCAGCAGCCCTTTAGCGGGAGGGTATGAGCAGTTCTTC. This translates into CASSPLAGGYEQFF.

The chain combines TRBV28 with TRBJ2-3, with no clear D. CDR1 and CDR2 (germline): MDHEN, SYDVKM. This CDR3 has 13 amino acids. Deletions cut 5 bases from V and 6 bases from J, with 12 bases between. As DNA, the CDR3 is TGTGCCAGCAGTGTACGCCAGGAGGATACGCAGTATTTT. Translating gives CASSVRQEDTQYF. Drawing the rest from reference TRBV28 and TRBJ2-3, the complete variable domain is DVKVTQSSRYLVKRTGEKVFLECVQDMDHENMFWYRQDPGLGLRLIYFSYDVKMKEKGDIPEGYSVSREKKERFSLILESASTNQTSMYLCASSVRQEDTQYFGPGTRLTVL.

The CDR3 sequence is CASRRAGGFTGELFF. For the CDR3, the DNA is TGTGCCAGCAGGAGAGCGGGAGGTTTCACCGGGGAGCTGTTTTTT. The genes are TRBV2 and TRBJ2-2; 9 bases are shared with TRBD2. V was pared by 6 bases and J by 4 bases, with 6 bases of the junction left unmatched. Germline CDR1 and CDR2: SNHLY and FYNNEI. There are 15 residues in the CDR3. The whole variable domain, filled in from reference TRBV2 and TRBJ2-2, reads EPEVTQTPSHQVTQMGQEVILRCVPISNHLYFYWYRQILGQKVEFLVSFYNNEISEKSEIFDDQFSVERPDGSNFTLKIRSTKLEDSAMYFCASRRAGGFTGELFFGEGSRLTVL.

V and J are TRBV9 and TRBJ2-1; TRBD1 agrees at 10 bases. The V and J ends lost 3 bases and 7 bases, in that order; junction bases with no gene match: 10. From germline, CDR1 is SGDLS and CDR2 YYNGEE. The CDR3 is 16 amino acids. DNA for the CDR3: TGTGCCAGCAGCGCGGCCGGGACAGGGGTTCTTAATGAGCAGTTCTTC. It is translated as CASSAAGTGVLNEQFF.

V gene TRBV7-9 combines with J gene TRBJ2-7; D may correspond to TRBD1 or TRBD2 (5 bases each). V dropped 5 bases and J dropped 3 bases, with 8 bases sitting between them. The germline V gene has CDR1 SEHNR and CDR2 FQNEAQ (reference sequence). The CDR3 is 12 residues long. CDR3 region: CASSRGDYEQYF. DNA for the CDR3: TGTGCCAGCAGCCGAGGGGACTACGAGCAGTACTTC.

This clone was counted once. This chain uses TRBV29-1 with TRBJ1-5, with TRBD1 matching over 7 bases. Germline CDR1 is SQVTM and CDR2 is ANQGSEA. Trimming removed 4 bases from V and 2 bases from J; junction bases left unmatched: 5. The CDR3 length is 14 residues. The DNA of the CDR3 is TGCAGCGTTGGGGCAGGGGGAGGCAATCAGCCCCAGCATTTT. Its protein is CSVGAGGGNQPQHF.

The V gene is TRBV7-6, the J gene TRBJ2-3, with 10 positions matching TRBD2. J was trimmed by 3 bases and V by 3 bases; bases with no gene match: 6. There are 16 residues in the CDR3. Per germline, CDR1 SGHVS and CDR2 FNYEAQ. Written as DNA, the CDR3 is TGTGCCAGCAGCTTGGGGCTAGCGGGAGTTACAGATACGCAGTATTTT. The encoded protein is CASSLGLAGVTDTQYF.